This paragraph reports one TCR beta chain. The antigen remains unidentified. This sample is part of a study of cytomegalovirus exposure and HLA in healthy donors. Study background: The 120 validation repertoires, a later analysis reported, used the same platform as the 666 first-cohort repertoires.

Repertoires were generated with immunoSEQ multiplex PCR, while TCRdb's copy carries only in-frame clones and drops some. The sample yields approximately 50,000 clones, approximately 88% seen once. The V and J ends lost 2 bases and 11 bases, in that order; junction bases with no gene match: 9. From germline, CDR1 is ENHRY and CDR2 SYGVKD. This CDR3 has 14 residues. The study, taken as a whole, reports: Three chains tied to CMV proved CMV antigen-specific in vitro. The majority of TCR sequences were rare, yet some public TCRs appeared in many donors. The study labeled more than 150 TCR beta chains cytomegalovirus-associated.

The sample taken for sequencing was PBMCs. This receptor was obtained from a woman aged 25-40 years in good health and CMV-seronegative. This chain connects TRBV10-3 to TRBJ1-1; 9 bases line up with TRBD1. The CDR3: CAISEPQGQGSAFF. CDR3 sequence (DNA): TGTGCCATCAGTGAGCCCCAGGGACAGGGCAGTGCTTTCTTT.